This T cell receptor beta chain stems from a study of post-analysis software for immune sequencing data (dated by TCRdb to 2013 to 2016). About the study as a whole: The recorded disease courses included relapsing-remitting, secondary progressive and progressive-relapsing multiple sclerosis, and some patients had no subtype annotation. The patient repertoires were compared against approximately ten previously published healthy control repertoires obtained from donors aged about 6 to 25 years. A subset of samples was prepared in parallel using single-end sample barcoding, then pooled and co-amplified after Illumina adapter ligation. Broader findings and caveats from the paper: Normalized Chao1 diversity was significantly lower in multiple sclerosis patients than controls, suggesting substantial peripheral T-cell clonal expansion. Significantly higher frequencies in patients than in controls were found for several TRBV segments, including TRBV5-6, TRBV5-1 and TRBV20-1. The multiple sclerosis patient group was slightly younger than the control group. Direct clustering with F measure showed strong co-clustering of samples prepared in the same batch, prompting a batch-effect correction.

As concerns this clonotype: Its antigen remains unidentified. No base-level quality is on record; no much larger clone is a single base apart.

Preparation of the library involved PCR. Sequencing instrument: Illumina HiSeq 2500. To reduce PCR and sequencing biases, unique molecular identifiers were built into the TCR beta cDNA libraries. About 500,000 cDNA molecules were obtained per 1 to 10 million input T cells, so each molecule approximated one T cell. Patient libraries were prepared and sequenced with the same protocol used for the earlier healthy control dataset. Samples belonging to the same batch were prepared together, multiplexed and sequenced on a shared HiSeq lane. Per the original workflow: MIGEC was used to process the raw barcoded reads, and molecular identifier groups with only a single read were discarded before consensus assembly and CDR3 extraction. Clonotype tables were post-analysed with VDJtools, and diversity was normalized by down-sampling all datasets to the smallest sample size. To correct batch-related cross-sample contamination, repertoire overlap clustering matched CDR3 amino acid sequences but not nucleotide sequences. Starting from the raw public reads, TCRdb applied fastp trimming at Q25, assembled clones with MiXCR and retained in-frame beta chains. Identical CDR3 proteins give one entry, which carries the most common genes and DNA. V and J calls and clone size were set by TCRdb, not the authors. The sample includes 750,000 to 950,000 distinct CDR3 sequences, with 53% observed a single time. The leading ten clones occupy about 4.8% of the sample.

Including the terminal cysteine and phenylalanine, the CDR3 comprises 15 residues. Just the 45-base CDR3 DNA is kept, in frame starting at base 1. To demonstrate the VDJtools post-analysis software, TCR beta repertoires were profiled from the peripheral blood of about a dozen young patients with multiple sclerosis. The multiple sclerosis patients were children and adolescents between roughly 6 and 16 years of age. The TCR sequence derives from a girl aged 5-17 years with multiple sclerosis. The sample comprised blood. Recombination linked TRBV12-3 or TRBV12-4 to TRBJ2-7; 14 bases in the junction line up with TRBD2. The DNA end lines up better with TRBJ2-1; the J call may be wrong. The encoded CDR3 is CASSRLAGGSDEQFF. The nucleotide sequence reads TGTGCCAGCAGCCGACTAGCGGGGGGGTCGGATGAGCAGTTCTTC.